This T cell receptor (beta chain) came from a study of identical twins. V was pared by 0 bases and J by 4 bases, with 3 bases between. Germline-derived CDR1 and CDR2 are ENHRY and SYGVKD. The CDR3 is 12 residues long. This clonotype was seen more than once but under ten times. A universal primer site was incorporated via template switching, and the cDNA contained unique molecular identifiers. TCRdb called the 5' RACE reads again in MiXCR, with one record for every CDR3 protein. The data contain roughly 200,000 distinct CDR3 sequences, about 16% of them singletons. These data were also reused for a study on T cells expressing NK-cell markers. As reported in that work: All TCR beta repertoires analysed originated from sorted CD3+CD56+NKG2C+, CD3+CD56+NKG2C- and CD3+CD56-NKG2C+ T cells. Dominance of the CD3+CD56-NKG2C+ fraction by these clonotypes also held in a handful of donors. Evidence did not settle whether expanded NKG2C+ T cell clones targeted HCMV.

The V call is TRBV10-3, the J call TRBJ2-5; D remains unclear. The source is a woman in her late teens or twenties in good health. What was sequenced was CD8+ T cells sorted from blood. The CDR3 nucleotides are TGTGCCATCAGTGAGTCTCGAGAGACCCAGTACTTC. It encodes CAISESRETQYF.